This T cell receptor beta chain was recovered during a study of blood T cell repertoires in COVID-19. In the study overall: From the United States, Italy and Spain came samples of acute and convalescent COVID-19.

Method: immunoSEQ multiplex PCR; TCRdb's copy keeps in-frame clones and lacks some. The profile shows around 50,000 clones, over 65% of them singletons. The germline CDR1 and CDR2 sequences are SGHTA and FQGTGA. This CDR3 contains 17 residues. V was pared by 5 bases and J by 8 bases, with 16 bases of the junction left unmatched. This clonotype was sampled from a human donor in a cohort sampled during active COVID-19. The J gene is TRBJ2-1, the V gene TRBV7-3; 9 nucleotides agree with TRBD2. The sequenced sample was peripheral blood. The CDR3 loop is CASSPHSLAGIAYEQFF. The CDR3, as DNA: TGTGCCAGCAGCCCCCACTCCCTAGCGGGGATCGCTTATGAGCAGTTCTTC.